The 20 T cell receptor beta chains in this list originate from one sample, sequenced in a study of blood T cell repertoires in COVID-19. The data were produced by immunoSEQ multiplex PCR, yet TCRdb's version contains in-frame clones alone and is incomplete. The table shows around 100,000 clones, with roughly 92% occurring only once. Sequencing was carried out using peripheral blood. These receptors all stem from a man in his 70s with acute or convalescent COVID-19.

V gene TRBV27 combines with J gene TRBJ2-4; 10 nucleotides align to TRBD2. The CDR3 has 16 residues. Germline values: CDR1 MNHEY, CDR2 SMNVEV (reference sequence). Trimming at V came to 5 bases and at J to 0 bases, leaving 4 bases not matched to a gene. CDR3 residues: CASSSGRGSAKNIQYF. As DNA, the CDR3 is TGTGCCAGCAGTAGCGGGAGGGGATCAGCCAAAAACATTCAGTACTTC.

This clone was seen a handful of times. DNA of the CDR3: TGTGCCAGCAGTTCAAGAAGCCCGAGACTAGGGAATGGCTACACCTTC. This translates into CASSSRSPRLGNGYTF. J is TRBJ1-2 and V is TRBV27, with D unresolved. V lost 4 bases to trimming and J lost 6 bases, with 21 bases between them. Germline V gives CDR1 MNHEY, CDR2 SMNVEV (reference sequence). The CDR3 length is 16 residues.

The chain carries TRBV10-2 and TRBJ2-2; D gene ambiguous. V lost 2 bases and J lost 6, with 10 bases in between. The CDR3 extends over 14 amino acids. Germline-derived CDR1 and CDR2 are WSHSY and SAAADI. This CDR3 reads CASSERVAAGELFF. The CDR3 DNA is TGCGCCAGCAGTGAGAGAGTAGCTGCCGGGGAGCTGTTTTTT.

The rearrangement uses TRBV30 and TRBJ1-3, with D unclear. This CDR3 region has 13 residues. The V end was cut by 0 bases, the J end by 3 bases, with 6 bases between. Germline assignment: CDR1 GTSNPN and CDR2 SVGIG (reference sequence). The CDR3 here is CAWSVADGNTIYF. CDR3 DNA sequence: TGTGCCTGGAGTGTCGCAGATGGAAACACCATATATTTT.

This clone came up once. The chain is built from TRBV9 and TRBJ1-6; D is ambiguous. Trimming took off 0 bases at V and 7 bases at J, with 11 bases between the two ends. The CDR3 contains 15 residues. CDR1 SGDLS and CDR2 YYNGEE come from the germline V gene. As DNA, the CDR3 is TGTGCCAGCAGCGTAGATAACACCCCAAATTCACCCCTCCACTTT. Its protein is CASSVDNTPNSPLHF.

The chain employs TRBV27 and TRBJ1-1; unclear D gene. Germline CDR1 is MNHEY and CDR2 is SMNVEV (reference sequence). This CDR3 has 13 residues. V lost 5 bases, J lost 1 base, and 8 bases lay in between. The CDR3 DNA is TGTGCCAGCAGTCCCTATACGAACACTGAAGCTTTCTTT. Residues: CASSPYTNTEAFF.

This clone has just one count. This rearrangement joins TRBV7-9 to TRBJ2-5, with 10 nucleotides matching TRBD1. The CDR3 runs 16 residues. V gave up 3 bases and J gave up 0 bases; unmatched junction bases: 4. Germline assignment: CDR1 SEHNR and CDR2 FQNEAQ (reference sequence). The chain's CDR3 is CASSFRQGANQETQYF. Written as DNA, the CDR3 is TGTGCCAGCAGCTTCCGACAGGGGGCGAACCAAGAGACCCAGTACTTC.

The rearrangement links TRBV13 to TRBJ1-1; D perhaps matches TRBD1 (5 bases). The V end lost 7 bases, the J end lost 1 base, and 16 bases lay between the germline ends. The CDR3 runs to 15 residues. Per the germline V gene, CDR1 is PRHDT and CDR2 is FYEKMQ (reference sequence). CDR3 in amino acids: CASMAPGRANTEAFF. In DNA, the CDR3 is TGTGCCAGCATGGCTCCCGGCAGGGCGAACACTGAAGCTTTCTTT.

The chain combines TRBV6-6 with TRBJ2-5, with a tentative D call TRBD2 (5 bases). Germline V gives CDR1 MNHNY, CDR2 SVGAGI (reference sequence). This CDR3 contains 12 residues. With 6 bases removed from V and 4 bases from J, the gap between germline ends came to 9 bases. CDR3 nucleotides: TGTGCCAGCAGCGGGGTAGGAGAGACCCAGTACTTC. It is translated as CASSGVGETQYF.

The CDR3 DNA is TGTGCCAGCAGCCAAATACGGGGACTAGCGGTTCACAATGAGCAGTTCTTC. It is translated as CASSQIRGLAVHNEQFF. The chain links TRBV14 to TRBJ2-1, with 11 bases lining up with TRBD2. The CDR3 loop spans 17 amino acids. V lost 2 bases, J lost 5 bases, and 8 bases stayed unmatched. Germline V gene lookup returns CDR1 SGHDN and CDR2 FVKESK.

This chain links TRBV11-2 with TRBJ2-3; 7 bases are shared with TRBD2. The CDR3 has 15 residues. The V and J ends lost 5 bases and 2 bases, in that order; junction bases with no gene match: 7. The V gene's germline CDR1 is SGHAT and CDR2 FQNNGV. The DNA for the CDR3 is TGTGCCAGCAGCCCGCCGGGACTAAACACAGATACGCAGTATTTT. Its protein is CASSPPGLNTDTQYF.

This sequence joins TRBV7-6 and TRBJ2-3, with 7 bases identical to TRBD1. Trimming took 4 bases from V and 3 from J; bases not matched to a gene: 4. The CDR3 contains 14 residues. Looked up from germline, CDR1 is SGHVS and CDR2 is FNYEAQ. DNA of the CDR3: TGTGCCAGCAGCTCCCGACAGGGAACAGATACGCAGTATTTT. Its translation is CASSSRQGTDTQYF.

This sequence joins TRBV9 and TRBJ2-3; 10 bases align to TRBD2. V dropped 4 bases and J dropped 1; count of bases not matched to a gene: 6. The CDR3 consists of 16 residues. The germline V gene encodes CDR1 SGDLS and CDR2 YYNGEE. CDR3 sequence (DNA): TGTGCCAGCAGCCCGGGGACTAGCGTGGGCACAGATACGCAGTATTTT. It codes for CASSPGTSVGTDTQYF.

The V and J genes are TRBV9 and TRBJ2-7, with D tentatively TRBD1 (5 bases). V lost 0 bases and J lost 2, with 12 bases in between. The germline V gene has CDR1 SGDLS and CDR2 YYNGEE. This CDR3 has 15 residues. The CDR3 spells CASSVGRESPYEQYF. As DNA, the CDR3 is TGTGCCAGCAGCGTAGGCAGGGAAAGTCCCTACGAGCAGTACTTC.

In its sample, this clone was seen once. The CDR3 here is CASKTSGRGTDTQYF. The CDR3 DNA is TGTGCCAGTAAAACTAGCGGGAGGGGCACAGATACGCAGTATTTT. The rearrangement joins TRBV19 to TRBJ2-3; 13 positions agree with TRBD2. The length of the CDR3 is 15 residues. Per germline, CDR1 LNHDA and CDR2 SQIVND (reference sequence). V shed 7 bases, J shed 1 base, and the junction held 2 bases outside the gene matches.

The genes are TRBV7-2 and TRBJ1-5; 7 nucleotides align to TRBD1. The CDR3 consists of 14 residues. Trimming at V came to 5 bases and at J to 7 bases, leaving 8 bases not matched to a gene. CDR1 and CDR2 (germline): SGHTA, FQGNSA. The CDR3 bases are TGTGCCAGCAGCACCCGACAGGGTAGCCAGCCCCAGCATTTT. It translates to CASSTRQGSQPQHF.

This chain connects TRBV7-6 to TRBJ2-1; 7 bases fit TRBD2. Germline trimming cut 1 base from V and 5 bases from J; bases unmatched to any gene: 8. This CDR3 contains 16 residues. Germline CDR1 SGHVS, CDR2 FNYEAQ. The CDR3 nucleotides are TGTGCCAGCAGCTTAGGGACTACTAGCGCACACAATGAGCAGTTCTTC. Translated: CASSLGTTSAHNEQFF.

The rearrangement uses TRBV3-1 (or the pseudogene TRBV3-2) and TRBJ1-1; D uncertain. The length of the CDR3 is 11 residues. The V gene lost 8 bases and the J gene lost 5 bases, with 9 bases spanning the gap. Germline lookup yields CDR1 LGHDT and CDR2 YNNKEL (reference sequence). The CDR3 sequence: CASRSETEAFF. In DNA form, the CDR3 reads TGTGCCAGCCGGAGTGAAACTGAAGCTTTCTTT.

The chain uses TRBV11-3 and TRBJ2-3, with D maybe TRBD2 (6 bases). Germline V CDR1 and CDR2: SGHNT, YENEEA. Deletions cut 0 bases from V and 7 bases from J, with 11 bases between. The CDR3 is 14 residues long. CDR3 sequence reads: CASSLEGGLNTQYF. The CDR3 nucleotides are TGTGCCAGCAGCTTAGAGGGGGGATTGAATACGCAGTATTTT.

The V call is TRBV18, the J call TRBJ2-2, with D tentatively TRBD2 (6 bases). V was clipped by 3 bases and J by 1 base, with 12 bases between them. Germline CDR1 reads KGHSH; CDR2 reads LQKENI. The CDR3 is 16 amino acids. CDR3 region: CASSPIGTLNTGELFF. Here the CDR3 DNA reads TGTGCCAGCTCACCCATAGGGACTCTGAACACCGGGGAGCTGTTTTTT.